A selection of T cell receptor beta chains follows, all from one sample in a study of T cell changes during pregnancy in multiple sclerosis. Produced via immunoSEQ multiplex PCR; TCRdb's table is partial and in-frame only. The data show tens of thousands of clones, about 93% seen once. Sequences were derived from CD4+ T cells from peripheral blood mononuclear cells, sampled after pregnancy. The receptors stem from a female donor with multiple sclerosis, enrolled in a pregnancy study. The CDR3 runs from the conserved cysteine through the conserved F or W. A D gene is named only where the DNA matches it firmly. Clone size is given for some rows only: seen once, a few or many times, or a class if the clone is expanded.

d_call j_call v_call clone_size cdr3_aa cdr3_nt
TRBD1 TRBJ1-1 TRBV19 NA CASSIEGTGIQAFF TGTGCCAGTAGTATAGAGGGGACAGGGATACAAGCTTTCTTT
TRBD2 TRBJ2-5 TRBV18 NA CASSPPGGRPQETQYF TGTGCCAGCTCACCACCGGGGGGGAGGCCCCAAGAGACCCAGTACTTC
TRBD1 TRBJ1-5 TRBV7-2 NA CASSLDRGNQPQHF TGTGCCAGCAGCTTAGACAGGGGGAATCAGCCCCAGCATTTT
TRBD2 TRBJ2-5 TRBV28 NA CASSFGGLALETQYF TGTGCCAGCAGTTTCGGGGGACTAGCGCTTGAGACCCAGTACTTC
NA TRBJ2-5 TRBV6-1 once CASSERGTEETQYF TGTGCCAGCAGTGAACGAGGAACTGAAGAGACCCAGTACTTC
NA TRBJ1-2 TRBV12-5 NA CASGFIKGPSYGYTF TGTGCTAGTGGTTTTATTAAGGGGCCCAGCTATGGCTACACCTTC
NA TRBJ2-7 TRBV19 few CASSRTYQNYEQYF TGTGCCAGTAGCCGGACTTACCAGAATTACGAGCAGTACTTC
NA TRBJ1-1 TRBV27 NA CASSPLTPSWVDTEAFF TGTGCCAGCAGTCCATTGACTCCTTCCTGGGTTGACACTGAAGCTTTCTTT
NA TRBJ2-2 TRBV19 NA CATSMRNTGELFF TGTGCCACTTCGATGAGAAACACCGGGGAGCTGTTTTTT
NA TRBJ2-3 TRBV19 NA CASSVEGDTQYF TGTGCCAGTAGTGTAGAGGGCGATACGCAGTATTTT
NA TRBJ1-2 TRBV5-1 NA CASSSRAGPSDGYTF TGCGCCAGCAGCTCTAGGGCGGGACCCTCGGACGGCTACACCTTC
TRBD2 TRBJ2-4 TRBV7-2 NA CASSLGLAPRLAKNIQYF TGTGCCAGCAGCCTCGGACTAGCGCCTCGACTAGCCAAAAACATTCAGTACTTC
TRBD2 TRBJ2-1 TRBV5-1 NA CASSPLGVAGVNEQFF TGCGCCAGCAGCCCCTTGGGTGTAGCGGGAGTCAATGAGCAGTTCTTC
TRBD2 TRBJ2-7 TRBV4-1 NA CASSQLGLAGSYEQYF TGCGCCAGCAGCCAATTGGGACTAGCGGGAAGCTACGAGCAGTACTTC
NA TRBJ2-7 TRBV7-9 NA CASSPTKMVYEQYF TGTGCCAGCAGCCCCACAAAAATGGTCTACGAGCAGTACTTC
TRBD2 TRBJ2-1 TRBV6-6 NA CASSSGLATYNEQFF TGTGCCAGCAGTTCGGGACTAGCGACATACAATGAGCAGTTCTTC
TRBD2 TRBJ2-1 TRBV9 NA CASSEGLAGFGSSYNEQFF TGTGCCAGCAGCGAGGGACTAGCGGGATTCGGTAGCTCCTACAATGAGCAGTTCTTC
NA TRBJ2-7 TRBV5-1 NA CASSLDRVEQYF TGCGCCAGCAGCTTGGACAGGGTCGAGCAGTACTTC
TRBD2 TRBJ2-3 TRBV15 NA CATSRVPRLAKDTQYF TGTGCCACCAGCAGAGTCCCGAGACTAGCGAAAGATACGCAGTATTTT
TRBD1 TRBJ2-7 TRBV2 NA CASTPDRSSYEQYF TGTGCCAGCACCCCGGACAGGAGCTCCTACGAGCAGTACTTC
TRBD1 TRBJ1-2 TRBV7-2 NA CASSSFNPTGTGRNYGYTF TGTGCCAGCAGCTCCTTTAACCCTACCGGGACAGGGCGTAACTATGGCTACACCTTC
TRBD1 TRBJ1-5 TRBV6-5 NA CAKQGSNQPQHF TGTGCCAAACAGGGGAGCAATCAGCCCCAGCATTTT
NA TRBJ1-1 TRBV6-1 few CASSDRGGTNTEAFF TGTGCCAGCAGTGATCGGGGCGGGACGAACACTGAAGCTTTCTTT
NA TRBJ2-5 TRBV2 NA CASSENSLGWETQYF TGTGCCAGCAGTGAGAATTCCTTGGGCTGGGAGACCCAGTACTTC
NA TRBJ2-7 TRBV5-1 NA CASSLVADGPYEQYF TGCGCCAGCAGCTTGGTAGCGGATGGACCCTACGAGCAGTACTTC
NA TRBJ2-1 TRBV2 NA CASSQGAGVDEQFF TGTGCCAGCAGCCAGGGGGCGGGAGTGGATGAGCAGTTCTTC
TRBD1 TRBJ1-4 TRBV7-9 NA CASSLGTVNEKLFF TGTGCCAGCAGCCTTGGGACAGTTAATGAAAAACTGTTTTTT
NA TRBJ1-1 TRBV28 NA CASSLQAMNTEAFF TGTGCCAGCAGTTTGCAGGCCATGAACACTGAAGCTTTCTTT
TRBD1 TRBJ2-7 TRBV10-3 NA CAISDPGQGAYEQYF TGTGCCATCAGTGATCCGGGACAGGGGGCTTACGAGCAGTACTTC
TRBD1 TRBJ2-1 TRBV2 NA CASSPGGHEQFF TGTGCCAGCAGCCCAGGGGGTCATGAGCAGTTCTTC
TRBD2 TRBJ2-5 TRBV7-8 NA CASSSGLAGMETQYF TGTGCCAGCAGCTCAGGACTAGCGGGAATGGAGACCCAGTACTTC
TRBD2 TRBJ2-5 TRBV7-3 once CASSLGGLGGTQYF TGTGCCAGCAGCTTAGGGGGACTAGGCGGGACCCAGTACTTC
TRBD1 TRBJ2-7 TRBV10-3 NA CAIRGTGAPYEQYF TGTGCCATCAGGGGGACAGGGGCTCCCTACGAGCAGTACTTC
NA TRBJ1-1 TRBV4-2 NA CASSHRQVNTEAFF TGTGCCAGCAGCCACCGGCAGGTGAACACTGAAGCTTTCTTT
NA TRBJ1-4 TRBV5-1 NA CASSLQGSSEKLFF TGCGCCAGCAGCTTGCAGGGTTCAAGTGAAAAACTGTTTTTT
NA TRBJ2-3 TRBV5-4 NA CASSPRQAFSTDTQYF TGTGCCAGCAGCCCTCGACAGGCCTTTAGCACAGATACGCAGTATTTT
TRBD1 TRBJ1-3 TRBV19 NA CASSITGGGNTIYF TGTGCCAGTAGTATCACAGGGGGTGGAAACACCATATATTTT
TRBD2 TRBJ2-1 TRBV7-2 NA CASRGTSGMGGFF TGTGCCAGCAGAGGGACTAGCGGGATGGGAGGGTTCTTC
TRBD2 TRBJ2-1 TRBV18 NA CASSLKLAAQFF TGTGCCAGCTCCCTTAAACTAGCGGCGCAGTTCTTC
NA TRBJ2-6 TRBV6-5 NA CASSSGGSGANVLTF TGTGCCAGCAGTTCTGGAGGATCTGGGGCCAACGTCCTGACTTTC
NA TRBJ2-1 TRBV5-1 once CASSRGRVNEQFF TGCGCCAGCAGCCGTGGGAGAGTCAATGAGCAGTTCTTC
TRBD2 TRBJ2-3 TRBV10-3 NA CAIRGTSGSVTDTQYF TGTGCCATCAGAGGGACTAGCGGGAGTGTTACCGATACGCAGTATTTT
TRBD1 TRBJ2-5 TRBV23-1 NA CASSQTGTGRQETQYF TGCGCCAGCAGTCAAACCGGGACAGGGAGGCAAGAGACCCAGTACTTC
NA TRBJ1-2 TRBV5-1 NA CASSNPRGLLNYGYTF TGCGCCAGCAGCAACCCCCGGGGATTACTCAACTATGGCTACACCTTC
TRBD2 TRBJ2-1 TRBV7-9 once CASSLVAGGPGNEQFF TGTGCCAGCAGCTTAGTTGCGGGAGGGCCGGGGAATGAGCAGTTCTTC
TRBD2 TRBJ2-3 TRBV2 NA CASRIAGVGTDTQYF TGTGCCAGCAGGATAGCGGGAGTAGGCACAGATACGCAGTATTTT
NA TRBJ2-7 TRBV5-1 NA CASSLLPRNNEQYF TGCGCCAGCAGCCTCCTTCCTAGGAACAACGAGCAGTACTTC
TRBD1 TRBJ1-2 TRBV18 once CASSPSGQGNYGYTF TGTGCCAGCTCACCGTCGGGACAGGGGAACTATGGCTACACCTTC
NA TRBJ2-1 TRBV6-1 NA CANRSGERRDEQFF TGTGCCAACCGGTCGGGGGAGAGAAGGGATGAGCAGTTCTTC
TRBD2 TRBJ2-5 TRBV10-3 NA CATRLGILAGGRGKETQYF TGTGCCACACGGCTGGGGATCCTAGCGGGAGGGAGGGGCAAAGAGACCCAGTACTTC
NA TRBJ2-2 TRBV2 NA CARIGTRDHTGELFF TGTGCCAGAATTGGGACTCGGGACCACACCGGGGAGCTGTTTTTT
TRBD1 TRBJ1-5 TRBV18 NA CASSPGTGVPSNQPQHF TGTGCCAGCTCACCTGGGACAGGGGTCCCTAGCAATCAGCCCCAGCATTTT
NA TRBJ2-7 TRBV21-1 NA CASAEGIYEQYF TGTGCCAGCGCGGAGGGTATCTACGAGCAGTACTTC
NA TRBJ1-3 TRBV29-1 NA CSVRTGSSGNTIYF TGCAGCGTGAGAACAGGGTCCTCTGGAAACACCATATATTTT
NA TRBJ1-2 TRBV4-3 NA CASSQEPGVGYTF TGCGCCAGCAGCCAAGAGCCGGGGGTTGGCTACACCTTC